Sequencing of this T cell receptor beta chain was carried out in a study of long-term antiretroviral therapy in people with HIV. Trimming cost V 4 bases and J 5 bases, with 15 bases left between them. Germline CDR1 reads LNHDA; CDR2 reads SQIVND (reference sequence). CDR3 size: 14 residues. Points from the study as a whole: No data were available on ART adherence, viral resistance or therapy changes. HIV repertoires spanned narrower CDR3 length ranges than controls.

As regards this clone: The target antigen is unknown.

immunoSEQ v3.0 was run at survey level. Clones were sequenced by immunoSEQ multiplex PCR, and TCRdb holds only the in-frame ones, with some missing. The sample has about 20,000 clones; less than 85% are singletons. This specimen consisted of unsorted PBMCs, obtained around 2.5 years after starting antiretroviral therapy. This clonotype originated in a middle-aged man with HIV. The chain couples TRBV19 to TRBJ2-7, with a weak D call TRBD1 (6 bases). In DNA, the CDR3 is TGTGCCAGTAGTACCCAGTCAGGGGCCGACGAGCAGTACTTC. Encoded protein: CASSTQSGADEQYF.